Following are 26 T cell receptor beta chains from one sample sequenced in a study of cytomegalovirus exposure and HLA in healthy donors. The PCR had 60 Vbeta and 13 Jbeta primers. Profiled with immunoSEQ multiplex PCR; TCRdb holds only in-frame clones, not every one. The repertoire has 84,000 or so clones, around three quarters of them found once; the top ten carry 1.3% to 1.5%. The sequencing sample was made of PBMCs. The receptors originated from a male donor in good health and CMV-seronegative.

The V gene is TRBV9, the J gene TRBJ1-3; D not certain. The CDR3 consists of 16 residues. V gave up 1 base and J gave up 0 bases, with 11 bases separating them. Looked up from germline, CDR1 is SGDLS and CDR2 is YYNGEE. CDR3 in DNA: TGTGCCAGCAGCGTACTCGGGGATCCCTCTGGAAACACCATATATTTT. It codes for CASSVLGDPSGNTIYF.

The rearrangement uses TRBV19 and TRBJ2-4; D is possibly TRBD2 (7 bases). Trimming pared 6 bases from V and 9 bases from J, leaving 15 bases between. CDR1 and CDR2 (germline): LNHDA, SQIVND (reference sequence). The CDR3 runs 13 residues. CDR3: CASSRGAGRIQYF. The CDR3 coding sequence is TGTGCCAGTAGCCGGGGGGCGGGACGCATTCAGTACTTC.

CDR3 loop: CASSPSTGERNQPQHF. The CDR3 coding sequence is TGTGCCAGCAGCCCAAGCACAGGGGAGCGCAATCAGCCCCAGCATTTT. The chain carries TRBV27 and TRBJ1-5, with 7 bases that match TRBD1. The CDR3 totals 16 residues. Trimming took 6 bases from V and 2 from J; bases not matched to a gene: 10. From germline, CDR1 is MNHEY and CDR2 SMNVEV (reference sequence).

This chain joins TRBV30 and TRBJ2-3; 14 nucleotides line up with TRBD2. Germline assignment: CDR1 GTSNPN and CDR2 SVGIG (reference sequence). The trim removed 3 bases at V and 1 base at J, leaving 12 bases unmatched. CDR3 length: 19 residues. Here the CDR3 reads CAWSPQTSGGAEGTDTQYF. CDR3 in DNA: TGTGCCTGGAGCCCCCAGACTAGCGGGGGGGCCGAGGGCACAGATACGCAGTATTTT.

The chain carries TRBV27 and TRBJ1-5; 7 bases align to TRBD1. This CDR3 spans 17 amino acids. Germline V gene lookup returns CDR1 MNHEY and CDR2 SMNVEV (reference sequence). Trimming removed 2 bases from V and 9 bases from J; junction bases left unmatched: 16. The CDR3 loop reads CASSLDYQTAQGGPQHF. The DNA for the CDR3 is TGTGCCAGCAGTTTAGACTACCAGACAGCCCAGGGGGGGCCCCAGCATTTT.

With respect to this clone: The junction differs from germline at one of its ends, possibly a read error. This sequence joins TRBV7-2 and TRBJ2-4; D possibly corresponds to TRBD2 (5 bases). This CDR3 spans 14 amino acids. The germline gives CDR1 SGHTA, CDR2 FQGNSA. CDR3 coding DNA: TGTGCCAGCAGCTTATCGCTAGCCAAAAACAGTCAGTACTTC. It translates to CASSLSLAKNSQYF.

CDR3 protein: CASSLSMSSYEQYF. CDR3 bases: TGTGCCAGCAGCTTATCCATGAGCTCCTACGAGCAGTACTTC. The J gene is TRBJ2-7, the V gene TRBV7-2, with D unresolved. Germline assignment: CDR1 SGHTA and CDR2 FQGNSA. V shed 2 bases and J shed 0 bases, with 8 bases lying between them. The CDR3 runs 14 residues.

The sample holds a few counts of this clone. The chain is built from TRBV7-3 and TRBJ1-2, with 9 bases lining up with TRBD1. Germline V gene sequence: CDR1 SGHTA, CDR2 FQGTGA. The CDR3 extends over 14 amino acids. V was pared by 5 bases and J by 7 bases, with 8 bases of the junction left unmatched. This CDR3 reads CASSRTGAEGGYTF. CDR3 nucleotides: TGTGCCAGCAGCAGGACAGGGGCAGAAGGTGGCTACACCTTC.

The chain couples TRBV2 to TRBJ1-2; D is ambiguous. From germline, CDR1 is SNHLY and CDR2 FYNNEI. The CDR3 contains 12 residues. The ends were cut back, 0 bases at V and 5 bases at J, with 4 bases in the middle. CDR3: CASSEAQYGYTF. Written as DNA, the CDR3 is TGTGCCAGCAGTGAAGCGCAGTATGGCTACACCTTC.

The J gene is TRBJ2-1, the V gene TRBV28, with TRBD1 as a possible D gene (6 bases). The CDR3 consists of 14 residues. CDR1 MDHEN and CDR2 SYDVKM come from the germline V gene. The V end was cut by 7 bases, the J end by 7 bases, with 17 bases between. CDR3 loop: CASNAPTGRNEQFF. The CDR3 DNA reads TGTGCCAGCAACGCCCCGACAGGCAGAAATGAGCAGTTCTTC.

This chain links TRBV5-4 with TRBJ1-5, with D perhaps matching TRBD1 (6 bases). Germline V lookup: CDR1 SGHNT, CDR2 YYREEE (reference sequence). Trimming removed 2 bases from V and 2 bases from J, with 14 bases in between. The CDR3 extends over 16 amino acids. CDR3 coding DNA: TGTGCCAGCAGCTTTGGGGGGGGGCGCGGCAATCAGCCCCAGCATTTT. It specifies CASSFGGGRGNQPQHF.

This clone showed up just a few times. This sequence joins TRBV9 and TRBJ2-5, with D perhaps TRBD1 (5 bases). Trimming took off 0 bases at V and 5 bases at J, with 14 bases between the two ends. Germline CDR1 reads SGDLS; CDR2 reads YYNGEE. This CDR3 has 15 residues. The CDR3 loop reads CASSVVQGRAETQYF. The CDR3, as DNA: TGTGCCAGCAGCGTAGTTCAGGGTAGAGCGGAGACCCAGTACTTC.

This chain connects TRBV2 to TRBJ1-5; D remains ambiguous. V was pared by 4 bases and J by 4 bases, with 5 bases between. CDR1 is SNHLY and CDR2 is FYNNEI in the germline V gene. This CDR3 is built from 12 residues. CDR3 amino acids: CASSVENQPQHF. The CDR3 DNA reads as TGTGCCAGCAGTGTAGAGAATCAGCCCCAGCATTTT.

The chain links TRBV19 to TRBJ2-3; 7 bases are a match to TRBD1. This CDR3 comprises 15 residues. Germline lookup yields CDR1 LNHDA and CDR2 SQIVND (reference sequence). J gave up 1 base and V 1 base, and 2 bases lay outside the gene matches. Here the CDR3 reads CASSIGQGGTDTQYF. Here the CDR3 DNA reads TGTGCCAGTAGTATAGGGCAGGGGGGCACAGATACGCAGTATTTT.

The chain carries TRBV4-3 and TRBJ2-1; possibly TRBD2 for D (6 bases). Germline values: CDR1 LGHNA, CDR2 YSLEER. This CDR3 is 12 amino acids long. The V end was cut by 0 bases, the J end by 14 bases, with 11 bases between. The CDR3 reads CASSQDRGKEFF. The CDR3 bases are TGCGCCAGCAGCCAAGATCGGGGGAAGGAGTTCTTC.

The chain carries TRBV6-6 and TRBJ1-2, with 8 bases fitting TRBD1. Germline V gene lookup returns CDR1 MNHNY and CDR2 SVGAGI (reference sequence). The V gene end was trimmed by 0 bases and the J gene end by 6 bases; junction bases not matched to a gene: 6. The CDR3 runs 15 residues. CDR3 residues: CASSYSQNRGNGYTF. The CDR3 nucleotides read TGTGCCAGCAGTTACTCCCAAAACAGGGGGAATGGCTACACCTTC.

V usage is TRBV27 and J usage is TRBJ1-1; a weak D match, TRBD1 (5 bases). The germline gives CDR1 MNHEY, CDR2 SMNVEV (reference sequence). Trimming shortened V by 2 bases and J by 10 bases, and 11 bases separated the two germline ends. This CDR3 region has 12 residues. The CDR3 nucleotides read TGTGCCAGCAGTTTACCACAGGTAAGAGCTTTCTTT. This sequence encodes CASSLPQVRAFF.

The chain uses TRBV5-1 and TRBJ2-3, with TRBD2 matching 10 bases. The germline V gene has CDR1 SGHRS and CDR2 YFSETQ. The CDR3 length is 16 residues. V lost 0 bases, J lost 1 base, and 2 bases stayed unmatched. The CDR3 DNA reads as TGCGCCAGCAGCTTGGGGGGGACTAGCGGCACAGATACGCAGTATTTT. Protein sequence: CASSLGGTSGTDTQYF.

The chain uses TRBV7-3 and TRBJ2-1; 9 nucleotides match TRBD2. V shed 9 bases, J shed 10 bases, and the junction held 7 bases outside the gene matches. The germline V gene encodes CDR1 SGHTA and CDR2 FQGTGA. The CDR3 runs 12 residues. Here the CDR3 reads CASTAGGGEQFF. DNA for the CDR3: TGTGCCAGTACCGCGGGGGGGGGCGAGCAGTTCTTC.

Only a few counts were recorded for this clone. The V call is TRBV15, the J call TRBJ2-7; the match to TRBD2 covers 13 bases. The CDR3 extends over 15 amino acids. The V and J ends lost 5 bases and 1 base, in that order; junction bases with no gene match: 2. Germline V gene lookup returns CDR1 LNHNV and CDR2 YYDKDF (reference sequence). The CDR3 nucleotides are TGTGCCACCAGCCCGGGACTAGCGGGGTCCTACGAGCAGTACTTC. Translating it yields CATSPGLAGSYEQYF.

This chain uses TRBV4-1 with TRBJ2-5; 9 bases match TRBD2. Trimming cost V 0 bases and J 0 bases; bases outside gene matches: 11. The CDR3 runs to 19 residues. Germline assignment: CDR1 MGHRA and CDR2 YSYEKL. The CDR3 protein is CASSQDPPAAGGYQETQYF. The CDR3 nucleotides are TGCGCCAGCAGCCAAGATCCCCCGGCAGCGGGAGGTTACCAAGAGACCCAGTACTTC.

J is TRBJ1-2 and V is TRBV28, with TRBD1 as a possible D gene (6 bases). Deletions cut 1 base from V and 5 bases from J, with 14 bases between. Germline V gene data show CDR1 as MDHEN and CDR2 as SYDVKM. This CDR3 contains 15 residues. The CDR3, as DNA: TGTGCCAGCAGTTTATTATCGGGGGGCGCTTATGGCTACACCTTC. This codes for CASSLLSGGAYGYTF.

The rearrangement links TRBV10-3 to TRBJ2-3; possibly TRBD2 for D (6 bases). The CDR3 runs to 14 residues. CDR1 and CDR2 (germline): ENHRY, SYGVKD. Trimming left V 5 bases short and J 6 bases short, with 15 bases between. CDR3 sequence (DNA): TGTGCCATCAGTTCGGGAGCTCTGGGGGATACGCAGTATTTT. Amino acid sequence: CAISSGALGDTQYF.

J is TRBJ2-1 and V is TRBV11-2, with TRBD2 matching over 10 bases. Trimming took 5 bases from V and 7 from J; bases not matched to a gene: 11. This CDR3 has 16 residues. Germline assignment: CDR1 SGHAT and CDR2 FQNNGV. The CDR3 is CASSTRLAGVGNEQFF. As DNA, the CDR3 is TGTGCCAGCAGCACCCGCCTAGCGGGAGTGGGAAATGAGCAGTTCTTC.

The gene calls are TRBV19 and TRBJ2-2; 9 bases line up with TRBD2. Germline lookup yields CDR1 LNHDA and CDR2 SQIVND (reference sequence). V lost 6 bases and J lost 6; bases outside the gene matches: 5. The length of the CDR3 is 14 residues. In DNA, the CDR3 is TGTGCCAGTAGGCTAGCGGGAAGATCCGGGGAGCTGTTTTTT. Translated, it gives CASRLAGRSGELFF.

V and J are TRBV7-2 and TRBJ2-7; weak D call: TRBD1 (6 bases). Looked up from germline, CDR1 is SGHTA and CDR2 is FQGNSA. The CDR3 has 12 amino acids. Between the trimmed V and J ends, which lost 5 bases and 4 bases, there was a span of 9 bases. The CDR3 loop reads CASSTGFYEQYF. CDR3 nucleotide sequence: TGTGCCAGCAGCACAGGGTTTTACGAGCAGTACTTC.